These 26 T cell receptor beta chains share one sample of origin, sequenced in a study of T cells after yellow fever vaccination. TCRdb re-analysed the 5' RACE reads in MiXCR, keeping a single row per CDR3 protein. The repertoire has approximately 600,000 distinct CDR3 sequences, over 9% of them found once; the top ten carry just under 15%. The material was PBMCs, obtained on the day of the yellow fever booster vaccination. All receptors come from a man aged 25-45 years who received the YFV17D yellow fever vaccine.

This clonotype was counted only a few times. The chain links TRBV12-3 or TRBV12-4 to TRBJ1-5; D not resolved. V gave up 6 bases and J gave up 9 bases, with 15 bases separating them. The CDR3 runs 13 residues. CDR3 in amino acids: CASSPAGSGPQHF. The CDR3 nucleotides are TGTGCCAGCAGCCCGGCGGGTTCTGGGCCCCAGCATTTT.

The CDR3 protein is CASSLAGPLGDTQYF. For the CDR3, the DNA is TGTGCCAGCAGTTTAGCGGGTCCATTGGGCGATACGCAGTATTTT. The rearrangement uses TRBV27 and TRBJ2-3; maybe TRBD2 (5 bases). This CDR3 has 15 residues. The V gene's germline CDR1 is MNHEY and CDR2 SMNVEV (reference sequence). V lost 2 bases, J lost 6 bases, and 15 bases lay in between.

This clonotype appeared once. The rearrangement joins TRBV11-2 to TRBJ2-2; D not resolved. The CDR3 is made up of 16 amino acids. With 5 bases removed from V and 4 bases from J, the gap between germline ends came to 17 bases. Germline V gives CDR1 SGHAT, CDR2 FQNNGV. CDR3 amino acids: CASSTPGGYITGELFF. The CDR3 nucleotides read TGTGCCAGCAGCACCCCGGGCGGCTACATCACCGGGGAGCTGTTTTTT.

There are a few counts of this clonotype. V gene TRBV19 combines with J gene TRBJ2-4; no definite D call. This CDR3 comprises 16 residues. Between the trimmed V and J ends, which lost 0 bases and 2 bases, there was a span of 11 bases. Germline loops: CDR1 LNHDA, CDR2 SQIVND (reference sequence). CDR3 region: CASSIEAPLPKNIQYF. The CDR3 nucleotides are TGTGCCAGTAGTATAGAGGCACCCTTACCCAAAAACATTCAGTACTTC.

As DNA, the CDR3 is TGTGCCATCAGTGAAGACCGGGGACGGTTCTTC. The encoded protein is CAISEDRGRFF. V gene TRBV10-3 combines with J gene TRBJ2-1, with D tentatively TRBD1 or TRBD2 (5 bases each). Between the trimmed V and J ends, which lost 3 bases and 15 bases, there was a span of 12 bases. The CDR3 extends over 11 amino acids. Germline CDR1 and CDR2: ENHRY and SYGVKD.

The chain joins TRBV20-1 to TRBJ2-1; TRBD2 aligns across 12 bases. J lost 6 bases, V lost 2 bases, and 5 bases had no gene match. The CDR3 loop spans 15 amino acids. Germline lookup yields CDR1 DFQATT and CDR2 SNEGSKA (reference sequence). As DNA, the CDR3 is TGCAGTGCTAGACGAGGACTAGCGGGGCCCAATGAGCAGTTCTTC. Its protein is CSARRGLAGPNEQFF.

V is TRBV11-1 and J is TRBJ2-2, with TRBD2 matching 8 bases. Germline CDR1 SGHAT, CDR2 FQDESV (reference sequence). V shed 5 bases, J shed 5 bases, and the junction held 22 bases outside the gene matches. The CDR3 is 20 amino acids. The CDR3 loop reads CASSGGRGAGAGVWTGELFF. The CDR3, as DNA: TGTGCCAGCAGCGGGGGACGGGGCGCAGGAGCGGGAGTTTGGACCGGGGAGCTGTTTTTT.

This clonotype was counted a few times. The chain recombines TRBV28 with TRBJ1-5; 8 bases are a match to TRBD1. This CDR3 has 15 residues. V lost 8 bases, J lost 2 bases, and 8 bases stayed unmatched. Per the germline V gene, CDR1 is MDHEN and CDR2 is SYDVKM. CDR3 loop: CASRKPGQGNQPQHF. DNA of the CDR3: TGTGCCAGCCGAAAACCGGGACAGGGCAATCAGCCCCAGCATTTT. Based on the CDR3 plus reference TRBV28 and TRBJ1-5, the full variable domain is DVKVTQSSRYLVKRTGEKVFLECVQDMDHENMFWYRQDPGLGLRLIYFSYDVKMKEKGDIPEGYSVSREKKERFSLILESASTNQTSMYLCASRKPGQGNQPQHFGDGTRLSIL.

The rearrangement joins TRBV7-6 to TRBJ1-6; D is unclear. CDR3 length: 15 amino acids. In germline, CDR1 is SGHVS, CDR2 FNYEAQ. The ends were cut back, 1 base at V and 7 bases at J, with 11 bases in the middle. In DNA form, the CDR3 reads TGTGCCAGCAGCTTAGGGCGGTTCCCGAATTCACCCCTCCACTTT. Translating gives CASSLGRFPNSPLHF.

The chain combines TRBV30 with TRBJ2-7; 10 nucleotides align to TRBD2. The J segment lost 2 bases and the V segment lost 5 bases, leaving 0 bases of the junction unmatched. Germline assignment: CDR1 GTSNPN and CDR2 SVGIG (reference sequence). This CDR3 comprises 12 residues. The CDR3 here is CAWGLAAYEQYF. The CDR3 coding sequence is TGTGCCTGGGGACTAGCGGCCTACGAGCAGTACTTC.

This clonotype was seen only a few times. The gene calls are TRBV23-1 and TRBJ2-7; D uncertain. TRBV23-1 is known as an ORF, though its function is uncertain. The CDR3 is 16 residues long. The V gene lost 2 bases and the J gene lost 0 bases, with 14 bases spanning the gap. The CDR3 nucleotides are TGCGCCAGCAGTCAAAGTTGTAGTGGGAACTCCTACGAGCAGTACTTC. Protein sequence: CASSQSCSGNSYEQYF.

There are a few counts of this clonotype. The rearrangement joins TRBV6-1 to TRBJ2-2; D is unclear. The V end lost 7 bases, the J end lost 0 bases, and 9 bases lay between the germline ends. Germline CDR1 MNHNS, CDR2 SASEGT. This CDR3 is built from 14 residues. As DNA, the CDR3 is TGTGCCAGCATTCGGGCGTCGAACACCGGGGAGCTGTTTTTT. It specifies CASIRASNTGELFF.

The V gene is TRBV27, the J gene TRBJ2-1, with a tentative D call TRBD2 (5 bases). The CDR3 runs 16 residues. Per germline, CDR1 MNHEY and CDR2 SMNVEV (reference sequence). V was pared by 4 bases and J by 3 bases, with 16 bases between. CDR3: CASSSPSTSLYNEQFF. CDR3 nucleotides: TGTGCCAGCAGTTCTCCCTCCACTAGTCTCTACAATGAGCAGTTCTTC.

The V gene is TRBV25-1, the J gene TRBJ2-5; tentative D call: TRBD2 (6 bases). The CDR3 extends over 15 amino acids. Germline V gene lookup returns CDR1 MGHDK and CDR2 SYGVNS. Trimming stripped 0 bases from V and 2 bases from J, with 10 bases between. This chain's CDR3 is CASSEYGAGQETQYF. The CDR3 DNA reads as TGTGCCAGCAGTGAATATGGGGCGGGACAAGAGACCCAGTACTTC. The entire variable domain, with the rest obtained from reference TRBV25-1 and TRBJ2-5, is as follows: EADIYQTPRYLVIGTGKKITLECSQTMGHDKMYWYQQDPGMELHLIHYSYGVNSTEKGDLSSESTVSRIRTEHFPLTLESARPSHTSQYLCASSEYGAGQETQYFGPGTRLLVL.

The chain joins TRBV7-2 to TRBJ1-1, with D uncertain. Germline V lookup: CDR1 SGHTA, CDR2 FQGNSA. The CDR3 is made up of 13 amino acids. V lost 5 bases and J 0 bases, leaving 7 bases between the germline ends. The CDR3: CASSARVNTEAFF. DNA of the CDR3: TGTGCCAGCAGCGCAAGGGTGAACACTGAAGCTTTCTTT. Full variable domain (missing parts from reference TRBV7-2 and TRBJ1-1): GAGVSQSPSNKVTEKGKDVELRCDPISGHTALYWYRQSLGQGLEFLIYFQGNSAPDKSGLPSDRFSAERTGGSVSTLTIQRTQQEDSAVYLCASSARVNTEAFFGQGTRLTVV.

The sample holds a few counts of this clonotype. CDR3 sequence reads: CASSQDSMISYGYTF. CDR3 DNA sequence: TGTGCCAGCAGCCAGGACAGCATGATATCCTATGGCTACACCTTC. This chain uses TRBV5-4 with TRBJ1-2; tentative D call: TRBD1 (6 bases). The V gene's germline CDR1 is SGHNT and CDR2 YYREEE (reference sequence). Deletions cut 4 bases from V and 4 bases from J, with 17 bases between. This CDR3 has 15 amino acids.

There are many counts of this clonotype. V usage is TRBV28 and J usage is TRBJ1-2; TRBD1 might be the D (5 bases). Germline V gene sequence: CDR1 MDHEN, CDR2 SYDVKM. Trimming pared 2 bases from V and 5 bases from J, leaving 9 bases between. There are 13 residues in the CDR3. CDR3 protein: CASSLGRVYGYTF. CDR3 in DNA: TGTGCCAGCAGTTTAGGCAGGGTGTATGGCTACACCTTC.

J is TRBJ2-2 and V is TRBV7-9; either TRBD1 or TRBD2 may supply D (5 bases each). Germline V gene lookup returns CDR1 SEHNR and CDR2 FQNEAQ (reference sequence). The CDR3 length is 15 residues. V was cut by 4 bases and J by 4 bases, with 13 bases left in between. CDR3 nucleotide sequence: TGTGCCAGCAGCTGGGACCCCATCGGCACCGGGGAGCTGTTTTTT. This translates into CASSWDPIGTGELFF.

V and J are TRBV20-1 and TRBJ1-2, with D unclear. The V gene's germline CDR1 is DFQATT and CDR2 SNEGSKA (reference sequence). The CDR3 covers 14 residues. V was clipped by 4 bases and J by 2 bases, with 14 bases between them. The CDR3 is CSAKDGRANYGYTF. The CDR3 coding sequence is TGCAGTGCTAAGGACGGCCGAGCAAACTATGGCTACACCTTC.

This clonotype was seen more than once but under ten times. This chain uses TRBV28 with TRBJ1-2; a possible D gene is TRBD1 (6 bases). Trimming shortened V by 4 bases and J by 6 bases, and 15 bases separated the two germline ends. This CDR3 region has 14 residues. The germline CDR1 and CDR2 sequences are MDHEN and SYDVKM. DNA for the CDR3: TGTGCCAGCAGTTATCCGGGACAAAAGAATGGCTACACCTTC. Protein product: CASSYPGQKNGYTF.

This clonotype was picked up a small number of times. V gene TRBV29-1 combines with J gene TRBJ1-5; D remains unclear. The V and J ends lost 3 bases and 0 bases respectively, with 9 bases between them. Germline V CDR1 and CDR2: SQVTM, ANQGSEA. This CDR3 has 14 amino acids. The CDR3 sequence is CSVDGDYSNQPQHF. The CDR3, as DNA: TGCAGCGTTGATGGTGACTATAGCAATCAGCCCCAGCATTTT.

V usage is TRBV20-1 and J usage is TRBJ1-2; no firm D call. Germline values: CDR1 DFQATT, CDR2 SNEGSKA (reference sequence). Trimming pared 0 bases from V and 2 bases from J, leaving 10 bases between. The CDR3 has 14 residues. The CDR3 nucleotides read TGCAGTGCTAGAGAGGATAAGCTGAACTATGGCTACACCTTC. Its protein product is CSAREDKLNYGYTF.

The sample holds many counts of this clonotype. The V gene is TRBV2, the J gene TRBJ2-5; a possible D gene is TRBD1 (6 bases). CDR1 is SNHLY, CDR2 FYNNEI, per germline. The length of the CDR3 is 15 residues. V lost 0 bases and J lost 5, with 13 bases in between. For the CDR3, the DNA is TGTGCCAGCAGTGAAGCGTTGACCAGGGGCGAGACCCAGTACTTC. Protein: CASSEALTRGETQYF.

The chain is built from TRBV5-1 and TRBJ2-1; 8 bases agree with TRBD2. Germline-derived CDR1 and CDR2 are SGHRS and YFSETQ. CDR3 length: 15 residues. Trimming removed 6 bases from V and 9 bases from J; junction bases left unmatched: 14. The CDR3, as DNA: TGCGCCAGCACCGCGGGACTAGGGGGACTTGCTGAGCAGTTCTTC. It specifies CASTAGLGGLAEQFF.

This clonotype was observed a few times. The chain combines TRBV28 with TRBJ2-3, with unresolved D. This CDR3 contains 15 residues. CDR1 is MDHEN and CDR2 is SYDVKM in the germline V gene. The V and J ends lost 7 bases and 0 bases respectively, with 14 bases between them. CDR3 DNA sequence: TGTGCCAGCACGAAGGTCACATCTAGCACAGATACGCAGTATTTT. It is translated as CASTKVTSSTDTQYF. The complete variable domain, with remaining parts taken from reference TRBV28 and TRBJ2-3, reads DVKVTQSSRYLVKRTGEKVFLECVQDMDHENMFWYRQDPGLGLRLIYFSYDVKMKEKGDIPEGYSVSREKKERFSLILESASTNQTSMYLCASTKVTSSTDTQYFGPGTRLTVL.

This clonotype was detected only a few times. The chain's CDR3 is CASSQARGTYNEQFF. The CDR3 DNA follows: TGCGCCAGCAGCCAAGCCAGGGGGACCTACAATGAGCAGTTCTTC. The rearrangement uses TRBV4-3 and TRBJ2-1; TRBD1 matches 7 bases. The trim removed 1 base at V and 2 bases at J, leaving 2 bases unmatched. CDR1 is LGHNA, CDR2 YSLEER, per germline. The length of the CDR3 is 15 residues.